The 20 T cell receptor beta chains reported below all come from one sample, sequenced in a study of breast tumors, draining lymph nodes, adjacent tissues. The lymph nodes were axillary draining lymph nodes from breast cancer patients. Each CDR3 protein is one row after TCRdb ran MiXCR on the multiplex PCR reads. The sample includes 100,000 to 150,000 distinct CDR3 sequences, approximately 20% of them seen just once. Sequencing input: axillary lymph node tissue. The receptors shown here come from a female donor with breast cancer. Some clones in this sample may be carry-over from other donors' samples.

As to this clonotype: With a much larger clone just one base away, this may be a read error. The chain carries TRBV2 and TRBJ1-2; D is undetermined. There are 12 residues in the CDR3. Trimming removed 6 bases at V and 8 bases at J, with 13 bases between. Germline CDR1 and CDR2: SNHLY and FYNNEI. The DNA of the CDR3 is TGTGCCAGCAGGACCCCATCGGGCGGCTACACCTTC. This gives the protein CASRTPSGGYTF.

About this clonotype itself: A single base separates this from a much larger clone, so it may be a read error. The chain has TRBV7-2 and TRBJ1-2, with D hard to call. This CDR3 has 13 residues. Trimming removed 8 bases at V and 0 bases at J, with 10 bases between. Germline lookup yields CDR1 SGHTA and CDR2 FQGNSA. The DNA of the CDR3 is TGTGCCAGCGGCCGACCCCCTAACTATGGCTACACCTTC. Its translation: CASGRPPNYGYTF.

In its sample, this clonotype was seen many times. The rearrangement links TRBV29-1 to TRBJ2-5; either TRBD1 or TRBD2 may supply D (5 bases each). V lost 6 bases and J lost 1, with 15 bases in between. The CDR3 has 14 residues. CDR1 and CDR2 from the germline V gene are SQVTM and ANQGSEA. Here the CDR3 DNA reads TGCAGCGTGGGGCTCGCTAGCAGCCAAGAGACCCAGTACTTC. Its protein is CSVGLASSQETQYF.

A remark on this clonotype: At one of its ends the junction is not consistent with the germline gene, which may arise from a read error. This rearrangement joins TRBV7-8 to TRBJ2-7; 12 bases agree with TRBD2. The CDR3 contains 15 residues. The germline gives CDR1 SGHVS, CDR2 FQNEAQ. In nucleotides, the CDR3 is TGTGCCAGCAGCTTAGCTGGACTAGCGGGAACCCGGACAGTCTTC. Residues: CASSLAGLAGTRTVF.

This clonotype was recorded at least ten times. CDR3 residues: CASSQGQGDYEQYF. CDR3 nucleotide sequence: TGTGCCAGCAGCCAAGGACAGGGGGACTACGAGCAGTACTTC. J is TRBJ2-7 and V is TRBV3-1, with 9 nucleotides matching TRBD1. The CDR3 length is 14 residues. Trimming at V came to 1 base and at J to 3 bases, leaving 1 base not matched to a gene. CDR1 LGHDT and CDR2 YNNKEL come from the germline V gene (reference sequence).

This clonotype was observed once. This chain's CDR3 is CASSSRGGRYGYTF. The CDR3 bases are TGTGCCAGCAGTTCCAGGGGTGGGAGGTATGGCTACACCTTC. V usage is TRBV28 and J usage is TRBJ1-2; perhaps TRBD1 as D (6 bases). Trimming took 4 bases from V and 5 from J, leaving 14 bases between them. The germline V gene has CDR1 MDHEN and CDR2 SYDVKM. There are 14 residues in the CDR3.

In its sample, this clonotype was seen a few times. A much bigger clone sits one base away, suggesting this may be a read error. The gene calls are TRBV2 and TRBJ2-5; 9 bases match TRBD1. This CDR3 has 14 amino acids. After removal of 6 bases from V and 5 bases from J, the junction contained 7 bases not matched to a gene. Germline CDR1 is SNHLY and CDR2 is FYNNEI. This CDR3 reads CASRGQGDWETQYF. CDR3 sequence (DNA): TGTGCCAGCAGGGGACAGGGAGATTGGGAGACCCAGTACTTC.

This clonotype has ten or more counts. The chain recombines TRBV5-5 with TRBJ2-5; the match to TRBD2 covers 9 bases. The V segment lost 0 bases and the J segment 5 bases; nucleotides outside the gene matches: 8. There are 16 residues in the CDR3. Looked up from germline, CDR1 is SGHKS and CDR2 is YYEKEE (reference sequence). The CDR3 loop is CASSLGASGTGETQYF. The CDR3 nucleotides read TGTGCCAGCAGCTTGGGGGCTAGCGGGACTGGGGAGACCCAGTACTTC.

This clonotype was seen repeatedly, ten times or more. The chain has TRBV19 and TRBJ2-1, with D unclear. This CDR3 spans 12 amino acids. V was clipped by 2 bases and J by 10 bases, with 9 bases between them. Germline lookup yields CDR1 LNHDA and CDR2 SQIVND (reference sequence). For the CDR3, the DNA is TGTGCCAGTAGTATACCCCTAGGGGAGCAGTTCTTC. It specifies CASSIPLGEQFF.

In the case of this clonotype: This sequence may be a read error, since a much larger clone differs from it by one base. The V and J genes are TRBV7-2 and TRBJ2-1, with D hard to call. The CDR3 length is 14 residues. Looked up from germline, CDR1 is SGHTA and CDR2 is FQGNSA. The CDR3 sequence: CASSLEDANNGQFF. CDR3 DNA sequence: TGTGCCAGCAGCTTAGAGGACGCCAACAATGGGCAGTTCTTC.

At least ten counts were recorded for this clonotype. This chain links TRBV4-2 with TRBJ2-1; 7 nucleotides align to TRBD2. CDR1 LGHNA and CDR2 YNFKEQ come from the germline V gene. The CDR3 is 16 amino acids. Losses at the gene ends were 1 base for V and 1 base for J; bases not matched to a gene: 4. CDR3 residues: CASSQVGAGSYNEQFF. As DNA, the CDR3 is TGTGCCAGCAGCCAAGTCGGAGCGGGGTCCTACAATGAGCAGTTCTTC.

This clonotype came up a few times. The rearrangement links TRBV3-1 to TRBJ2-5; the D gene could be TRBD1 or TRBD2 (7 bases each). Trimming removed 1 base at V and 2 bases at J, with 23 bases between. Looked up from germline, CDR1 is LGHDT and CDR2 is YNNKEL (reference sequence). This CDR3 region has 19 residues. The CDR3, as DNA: TGTGCCAGCAGCCAAGGAAGGGGTGGGGGCAGGGGGGGACAAGAGACCCAGTACTTC. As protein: CASSQGRGGGRGGQETQYF.

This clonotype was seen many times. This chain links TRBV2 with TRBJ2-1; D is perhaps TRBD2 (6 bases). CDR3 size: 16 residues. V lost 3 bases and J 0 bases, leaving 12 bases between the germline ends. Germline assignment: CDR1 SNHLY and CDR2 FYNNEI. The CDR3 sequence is CASSEGRRDSYNEQFF. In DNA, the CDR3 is TGTGCCAGCAGTGAGGGGCGGAGGGACTCCTACAATGAGCAGTTCTTC.

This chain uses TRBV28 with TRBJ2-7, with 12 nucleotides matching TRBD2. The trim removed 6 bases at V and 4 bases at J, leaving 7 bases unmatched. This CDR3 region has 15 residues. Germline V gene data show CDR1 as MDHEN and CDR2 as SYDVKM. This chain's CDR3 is CASSLPGLAGYEQYF. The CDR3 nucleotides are TGTGCCAGCAGCCTTCCCGGACTAGCGGGATACGAGCAGTACTTC. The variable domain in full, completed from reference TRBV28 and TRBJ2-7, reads DVKVTQSSRYLVKRTGEKVFLECVQDMDHENMFWYRQDPGLGLRLIYFSYDVKMKEKGDIPEGYSVSREKKERFSLILESASTNQTSMYLCASSLPGLAGYEQYFGPGTRLTVT.

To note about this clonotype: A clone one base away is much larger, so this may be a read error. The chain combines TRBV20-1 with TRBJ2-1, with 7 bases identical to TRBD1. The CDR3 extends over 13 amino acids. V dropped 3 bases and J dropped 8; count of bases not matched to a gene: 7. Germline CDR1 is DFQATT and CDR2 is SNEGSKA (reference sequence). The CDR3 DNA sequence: TGCAGTGCTAGTGTTCCGACAGGGCATGAGCAGTTCTTC. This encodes CSASVPTGHEQFF.

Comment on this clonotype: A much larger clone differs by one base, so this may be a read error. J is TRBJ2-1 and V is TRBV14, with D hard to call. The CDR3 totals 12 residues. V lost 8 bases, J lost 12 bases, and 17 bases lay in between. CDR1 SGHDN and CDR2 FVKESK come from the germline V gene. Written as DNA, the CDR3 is TGTGCCAGCGGGATTCCAGTGATGACGCAGTTCTTC. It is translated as CASGIPVMTQFF.

CDR3 protein: CSARESGRAFYEQYF. In DNA form, the CDR3 reads TGCAGTGCTAGAGAGAGCGGGAGGGCCTTTTACGAGCAGTACTTC. The chain recombines TRBV20-1 with TRBJ2-7; 10 positions agree with TRBD2. V shed 0 bases and J 4 bases; nucleotides not matched to a gene: 6. Germline values: CDR1 DFQATT, CDR2 SNEGSKA (reference sequence). This CDR3 contains 15 residues.

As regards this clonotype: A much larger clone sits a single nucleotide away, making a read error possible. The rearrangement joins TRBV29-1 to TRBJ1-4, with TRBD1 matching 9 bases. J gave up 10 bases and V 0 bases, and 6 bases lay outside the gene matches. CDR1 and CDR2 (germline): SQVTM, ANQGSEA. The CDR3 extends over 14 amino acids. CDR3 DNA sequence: TGCAGCGTTGAAGATGGGAGACAGGGGGTAAAACTGTTTTTT. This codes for CSVEDGRQGVKLFF.

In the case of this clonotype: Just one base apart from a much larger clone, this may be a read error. The CDR3 coding sequence is TGTGCCAGCAGAGACCTAGGACAGGAGGCACACAATGAGCAGTTCTTC. Translating it yields CASRDLGQEAHNEQFF. The genes are TRBV6-8 and TRBJ2-1, with 7 bases fitting TRBD1. Germline loops: CDR1 MNHGY, CDR2 SAAAGT. CDR3 length: 16 residues. V was pared by 6 bases and J by 5 bases, with 13 bases of the junction left unmatched.

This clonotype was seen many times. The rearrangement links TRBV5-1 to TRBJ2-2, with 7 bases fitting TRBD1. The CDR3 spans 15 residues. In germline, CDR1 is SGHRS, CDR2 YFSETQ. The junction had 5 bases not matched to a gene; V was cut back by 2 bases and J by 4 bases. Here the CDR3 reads CASSFDAGGTGELFF. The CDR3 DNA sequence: TGCGCCAGCAGCTTTGACGCAGGGGGCACCGGGGAGCTGTTTTTT.